One and the same sample provided the 29 T cell receptor beta chains below, sequenced in a study of CD8 T cells in Susac syndrome. Random hexamers were used to reverse transcribe the RNA input (about 0.5 to 1 ug). TCRdb reprocessed the immunoSEQ multiplex PCR reads with MiXCR, giving one entry per CDR3 protein. Of about 94,000 distinct CDR3 sequences listed, around 94% are singletons. Material for sequencing was CD4+ T cells from PBMCs. Receptor source: a human donor with Susac syndrome.

The V gene is TRBV10-3, the J gene TRBJ1-6; D not resolved. Deletions cut 5 bases from V and 6 bases from J, with 20 bases between. This CDR3 is built from 17 residues. Germline V lookup: CDR1 ENHRY, CDR2 SYGVKD. The CDR3, as DNA: TGTGCCATCAGTCTAAACGGGTGGGGTCCCGCTAATTCACCCCTCCACTTT. This sequence encodes CAISLNGWGPANSPLHF.

The rearrangement links TRBV29-1 to TRBJ1-2; TRBD1 agrees at 9 bases. The J segment lost 8 bases and the V segment lost 8 bases, leaving 9 bases of the junction unmatched. This CDR3 spans 12 amino acids. Germline V gene data show CDR1 as SQVTM and CDR2 as ANQGSEA. The CDR3 protein is CSTLDRGGGYTF. CDR3 DNA sequence: TGCAGCACACTCGACAGGGGGGGAGGCTACACCTTC.

Notes on this clonotype: One end of the junction fails to match germline, which may point to a read error. This chain connects TRBV9 to TRBJ2-7; 7 nucleotides agree with TRBD1. The CDR3 has 14 amino acids. Per the germline V gene, CDR1 is SGDLS and CDR2 is YYNGEE. CDR3 sequence (DNA): TGTACCAGCAGCGTACAGGGGTCGTCCTACGAGCAGTACTTC. Its protein product is CTSSVQGSSYEQYF.

The chain is built from TRBV9 and TRBJ2-5; D may match TRBD1 or TRBD2 (6 bases each). V dropped 0 bases and J dropped 5 bases, with 11 bases sitting between them. The CDR3 runs to 14 residues. CDR1 is SGDLS and CDR2 is YYNGEE in the germline V gene. CDR3 loop: CASSVGGAEETQYF. In DNA, the CDR3 is TGTGCCAGCAGCGTAGGGGGGGCGGAGGAGACCCAGTACTTC. Looking up the rest from reference TRBV9 and TRBJ2-5 gives the full variable domain: DSGVTQTPKHLITATGQRVTLRCSPRSGDLSVYWYQQSLDQGLQFLIQYYNGEERAKGNILERFSAQQFPDLHSELNLSSLELGDSALYFCASSVGGAEETQYFGPGTRLLVL.

This chain uses TRBV25-1 with TRBJ1-4; the D is unclear. The CDR3 is 14 residues long. Deletions cut 6 bases from V and 4 bases from J, with 12 bases between. Per the germline V gene, CDR1 is MGHDK and CDR2 is SYGVNS. The CDR3 coding sequence is TGTGCCAGCAGCGCAGGAGTACATAATGAAAAACTGTTTTTT. Protein sequence: CASSAGVHNEKLFF.

The chain uses TRBV28 and TRBJ1-5; 7 nucleotides match TRBD1. Losses at the gene ends were 7 bases for V and 5 bases for J; bases not matched to a gene: 8. CDR1 and CDR2 (germline): MDHEN, SYDVKM. CDR3 length equals 14 residues. CDR3 nucleotides: TGTGCCAGCAATGAAGGGGGCCTCGATCAGCCCCAGCATTTT. This translates into CASNEGGLDQPQHF.

The chain links TRBV7-2 to TRBJ2-1, with D possibly matching TRBD2 (5 bases). The CDR3 contains 13 residues. Germline loops: CDR1 SGHTA, CDR2 FQGNSA. V dropped 6 bases and J dropped 8 bases, with 14 bases sitting between them. The CDR3 nucleotides read TGTGCCAGCAGTCGTGACTATAGCGATGAGCAGTTCTTC. It is translated as CASSRDYSDEQFF. The whole variable domain, filled in from reference TRBV7-2 and TRBJ2-1, reads GAGVSQSPSNKVTEKGKDVELRCDPISGHTALYWYRQSLGQGLEFLIYFQGNSAPDKSGLPSDRFSAERTGGSVSTLTIQRTQQEDSAVYLCASSRDYSDEQFFGPGTRLTVL.

This chain joins TRBV4-1 and TRBJ2-3, with D maybe TRBD1 (7 bases). The CDR3 totals 16 residues. The V and J ends lost 2 bases and 0 bases respectively, with 12 bases between them. The germline gives CDR1 MGHRA, CDR2 YSYEKL. The CDR3 bases are TGCGCCAGCAGCCAATTGACAGGGACTAGCACAGATACGCAGTATTTT. Protein product: CASSQLTGTSTDTQYF.

J is TRBJ1-6 and V is TRBV2; D is perhaps TRBD1 (6 bases). This CDR3 is built from 13 residues. Germline-derived CDR1 and CDR2 are SNHLY and FYNNEI. The V gene lost 5 bases and the J gene lost 14 bases, with 16 bases spanning the gap. CDR3 amino acids: CASSPDSATSLHF. The CDR3 DNA reads TGTGCCAGCAGTCCGGACAGCGCCACATCCCTCCACTTT.

The chain carries TRBV4-1 and TRBJ2-1; a weak D match, TRBD1 (5 bases). This CDR3 region has 13 residues. Germline CDR1 and CDR2: MGHRA and YSYEKL. The germline V and J ends were trimmed by 5 bases and 9 bases, with 14 bases remaining between them. CDR3: CASSESYRTEQFF. DNA for the CDR3: TGCGCCAGCAGCGAATCCTACAGGACTGAGCAGTTCTTC.

J is TRBJ1-1 and V is TRBV7-9, with D perhaps matching TRBD1 (5 bases). The CDR3 length is 12 residues. Germline V gene data show CDR1 as SEHNR and CDR2 as FQNEAQ (reference sequence). Trimming left V 2 bases short and J 8 bases short, with 9 bases between. CDR3 amino acids: CASSLWGTEAFF. The CDR3 nucleotides are TGTGCCAGCAGCTTATGGGGCACCGAAGCTTTCTTT.

The chain joins TRBV20-1 to TRBJ2-3, with D possibly TRBD2 on 6 matching bases. V was trimmed by 6 bases and J by 2 bases, leaving 15 bases between them. Germline V gives CDR1 DFQATT, CDR2 SNEGSKA (reference sequence). The CDR3 is 14 residues long. CDR3 sequence (DNA): TGCAGTGCCAAGGAGGCGGGGACCACAGATACGCAGTATTTT. It is translated as CSAKEAGTTDTQYF.

The chain couples TRBV12-3 or TRBV12-4 to TRBJ2-2, with D uncertain. V gave up 2 bases and J gave up 6 bases, with 7 bases separating them. The CDR3 is made up of 13 amino acids. The DNA of the CDR3 is TGTGCCAGCAGTTTAAGACCTGCCGGGGAGCTGTTTTTT. Amino acids: CASSLRPAGELFF.

The CDR3 spells CASSVGRNTEAFF. The CDR3, as DNA: TGTGCCAGCAGCGTAGGGAGAAACACTGAAGCTTTCTTT. The chain joins TRBV9 to TRBJ1-1; D ambiguous. This CDR3 contains 13 residues. CDR1 SGDLS and CDR2 YYNGEE come from the germline V gene. The V gene lost 0 bases and the J gene lost 2 bases, with 5 bases spanning the gap.

The chain has TRBV29-1 and TRBJ1-1, with D uncertain. Germline V gene data show CDR1 as SQVTM and CDR2 as ANQGSEA. The CDR3 spans 13 residues. Deletions cut 5 bases from V and 4 bases from J, with 14 bases between. The CDR3: CSVRHGGSTEAFF. CDR3 in DNA: TGCAGCGTTCGTCATGGAGGTAGCACTGAAGCTTTCTTT.

The chain links TRBV30 to TRBJ1-6, with 10 bases aligning to TRBD1. V dropped 3 bases and J dropped 6; count of bases not matched to a gene: 8. The CDR3 has 16 amino acids. The V gene's germline CDR1 is GTSNPN and CDR2 SVGIG (reference sequence). CDR3 protein: CAWRGRTGGFNSPLHF. In nucleotides, the CDR3 is TGTGCCTGGAGGGGCCGGACAGGGGGATTTAATTCACCCCTCCACTTT.

This chain uses TRBV11-2 with TRBJ1-1; D gene unclear. CDR1 is SGHAT, CDR2 FQNNGV, per germline. This CDR3 has 14 residues. Trimming shortened V by 6 bases and J by 1 base, and 12 bases separated the two germline ends. DNA of the CDR3: TGTGCCAGCAGGAGAGAGACTCCGAACACTGAAGCTTTCTTT. This translates into CASRRETPNTEAFF.

The chain combines TRBV6-2 or TRBV6-3 with TRBJ2-7; 7 bases are shared with TRBD2. This CDR3 has 14 residues. The germline gives CDR1 MNHEY, CDR2 SVGEGT. The V and J ends lost 2 bases and 5 bases, in that order; junction bases with no gene match: 6. CDR3 DNA: TGTGCCAGCAGTTACAGCGGGACCATCGACGAGCAGTACTTC. It codes for CASSYSGTIDEQYF.

This sequence joins TRBV1 and TRBJ2-3. TRBV1 counts as a pseudogene. CDR3 size: 12 residues. CDR3 in DNA: TGCACCAGCAGACAGGCCGCAGATACGCAGTATTTT. Amino acids: CTSRQAADTQYF.

V and J are TRBV7-2 and TRBJ2-3; TRBD1 is a possible D gene (5 bases). Germline V gene lookup returns CDR1 SGHTA and CDR2 FQGNSA. Trimming took 5 bases from V and 2 from J, leaving 11 bases between them. The CDR3 is 14 amino acids. CDR3 DNA: TGTGCCAGCAGCCGCGACAGACCCACAGATACGCAGTATTTT. Its translation: CASSRDRPTDTQYF.

The CDR3 sequence is CASRTHGYTF. The DNA of the CDR3 is TGTGCCAGCAGAACCCATGGCTACACCTTC. V usage is TRBV28 and J usage is TRBJ1-2; D uncertain. The germline V gene encodes CDR1 MDHEN and CDR2 SYDVKM. The CDR3 sequence is 10 residues long. Trimming stripped 6 bases from V and 6 bases from J, with 5 bases between.

The chain combines TRBV4-2 with TRBJ2-7; perhaps TRBD1 as D (6 bases). This CDR3 is built from 15 residues. Germline lookup yields CDR1 LGHNA and CDR2 YNFKEQ. Trimming cost V 0 bases and J 2 bases, with 11 bases left between them. CDR3 nucleotides: TGTGCCAGCAGCCAAGACGCAGGGGTAACCTACGAGCAGTACTTC. It encodes CASSQDAGVTYEQYF.

The gene calls are TRBV7-9 and TRBJ1-1; D is unresolved. Trimming pared 2 bases from V and 4 bases from J, leaving 5 bases between. Germline V gene lookup returns CDR1 SEHNR and CDR2 FQNEAQ (reference sequence). CDR3 length equals 12 residues. CDR3 sequence reads: CASSLSPTEAFF. For the CDR3, the DNA is TGTGCCAGCAGCTTATCACCCACTGAAGCTTTCTTT. Full variable domain (missing parts from reference TRBV7-9 and TRBJ1-1): DTGVSQNPRHKITKRGQNVTFRCDPISEHNRLYWYRQTLGQGPEFLTYFQNEAQLEKSRLLSDRFSAERPKGSFSTLEIQRTEQGDSAMYLCASSLSPTEAFFGQGTRLTVV.

This clonotype was seen only a few times. The rearrangement uses TRBV6-5 and TRBJ1-5; D ambiguous. Germline CDR1 reads MNHEY; CDR2 reads SVGAGI. The CDR3 runs to 14 residues. Trimming stripped 5 bases from V and 1 base from J, with 9 bases between. For the CDR3, the DNA is TGTGCCAGCAGTCCCGGACGGAGCAATCAGCCCCAGCATTTT. Its translation: CASSPGRSNQPQHF.

The chain joins TRBV12-3 or TRBV12-4 to TRBJ1-2; TRBD1 matches at 8 bases. The CDR3 sequence is 14 residues long. V was pared by 5 bases and J by 6 bases, with 8 bases of the junction left unmatched. This chain's CDR3 is CASSPRTGGHGYTF. CDR3 coding DNA: TGTGCCAGCAGTCCCCGTACAGGGGGACATGGCTACACCTTC.

The rearrangement uses TRBV20-1 and TRBJ1-2; tentatively, D is TRBD1 (6 bases). The V and J ends lost 6 bases and 8 bases respectively, with 16 bases between them. The germline V gene encodes CDR1 DFQATT and CDR2 SNEGSKA (reference sequence). The CDR3 covers 12 residues. The CDR3 nucleotides are TGCAGTGCCACCACGGGGGCCTTGGGCTACACCTTC. Its translation: CSATTGALGYTF.

V usage is TRBV2 and J usage is TRBJ1-3; D remains unclear. CDR3 size: 13 residues. In germline, CDR1 is SNHLY, CDR2 FYNNEI. V lost 1 base to trimming and J lost 4 bases, with 5 bases between them. The CDR3 DNA sequence: TGTGCCAGCAGTGAAGTGCGGGGAAACACCATATATTTT. As protein: CASSEVRGNTIYF.

DNA of the CDR3: TGTGCCTGGAACCCGCCGGGACAGGGCTACGAGCAGTACTTC. Translated, it gives CAWNPPGQGYEQYF. The chain combines TRBV30 with TRBJ2-7; TRBD1 matches at 9 bases. Germline loops: CDR1 GTSNPN, CDR2 SVGIG (reference sequence). The CDR3 covers 14 residues. The V gene end was trimmed by 4 bases and the J gene end by 3 bases; junction bases not matched to a gene: 7.

This clonotype was recorded once. This chain uses TRBV7-2 with TRBJ2-5; 8 bases are shared with TRBD1. The CDR3 length is 16 residues. J gave up 1 base and V 3 bases, and 7 bases lay outside the gene matches. Germline CDR1 and CDR2: SGHTA and FQGNSA. In nucleotides, the CDR3 is TGTGCCAGCAGCTTGTGGACAGGGAGGAGCCAAGAGACCCAGTACTTC. This codes for CASSLWTGRSQETQYF.